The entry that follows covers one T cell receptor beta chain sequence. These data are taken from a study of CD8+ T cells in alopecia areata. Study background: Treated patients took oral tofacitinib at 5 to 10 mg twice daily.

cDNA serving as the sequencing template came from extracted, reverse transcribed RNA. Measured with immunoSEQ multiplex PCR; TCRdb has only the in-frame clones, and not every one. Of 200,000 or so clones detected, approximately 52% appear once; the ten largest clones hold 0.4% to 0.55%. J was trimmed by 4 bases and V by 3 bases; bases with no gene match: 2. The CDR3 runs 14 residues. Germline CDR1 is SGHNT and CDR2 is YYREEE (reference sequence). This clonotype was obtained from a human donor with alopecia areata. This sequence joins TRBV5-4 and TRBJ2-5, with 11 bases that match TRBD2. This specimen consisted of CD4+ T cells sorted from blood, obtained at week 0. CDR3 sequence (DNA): TGTGCCAGCAGCTCAGGACTAGCGGGAGAGACCCAGTACTTC. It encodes CASSSGLAGETQYF. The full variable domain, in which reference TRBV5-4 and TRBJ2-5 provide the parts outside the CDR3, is ETGVTQSPTHLIKTRGQQVTLRCSSQSGHNTVSWYQQALGQGPQFIFQYYREEENGRGNFPPRFSGLQFPNYSSELNVNALELDDSALYLCASSSGLAGETQYFGPGTRLLVL.